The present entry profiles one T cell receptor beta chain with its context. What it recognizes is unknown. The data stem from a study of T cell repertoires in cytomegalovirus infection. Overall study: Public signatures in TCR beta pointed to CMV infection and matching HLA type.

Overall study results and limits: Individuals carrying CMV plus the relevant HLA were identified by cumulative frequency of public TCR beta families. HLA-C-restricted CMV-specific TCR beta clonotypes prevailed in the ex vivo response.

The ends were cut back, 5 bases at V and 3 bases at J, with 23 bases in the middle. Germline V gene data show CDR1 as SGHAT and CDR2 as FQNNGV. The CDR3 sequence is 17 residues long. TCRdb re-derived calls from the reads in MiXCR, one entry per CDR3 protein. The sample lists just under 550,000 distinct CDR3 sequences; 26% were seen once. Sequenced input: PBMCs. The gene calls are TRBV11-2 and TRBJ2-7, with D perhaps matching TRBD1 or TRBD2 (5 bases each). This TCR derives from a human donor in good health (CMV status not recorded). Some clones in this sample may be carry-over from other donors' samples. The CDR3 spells CASSHARFRDDYYEQYV. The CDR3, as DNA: TGTGCCAGCAGCCACGCAAGATTCCGGGACGATTACTACGAGCAGTACGTC.